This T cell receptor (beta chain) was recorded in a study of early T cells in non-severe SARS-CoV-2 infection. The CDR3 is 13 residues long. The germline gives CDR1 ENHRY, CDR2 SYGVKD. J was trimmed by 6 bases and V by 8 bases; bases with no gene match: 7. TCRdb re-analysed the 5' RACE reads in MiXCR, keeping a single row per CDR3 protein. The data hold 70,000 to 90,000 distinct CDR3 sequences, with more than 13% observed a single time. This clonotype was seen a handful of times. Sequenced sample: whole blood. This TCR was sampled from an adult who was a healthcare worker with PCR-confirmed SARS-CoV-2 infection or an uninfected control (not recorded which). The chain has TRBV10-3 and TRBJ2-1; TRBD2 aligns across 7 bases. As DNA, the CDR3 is TGTGCCATCGGCGGGAGAGGTATCAATGAGCAGTTCTTC. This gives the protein CAIGGRGINEQFF.